The TCR beta chain under discussion was sequenced for a study of OX40 agonist ivuxolimab in advanced cancers. This CDR3 is built from 13 residues. Trimming removed 9 bases from V and 4 bases from J; junction bases left unmatched: 8. CDR1 SEHNR and CDR2 FQNEAQ come from the germline V gene (reference sequence). Study observations and caveats: At 0.1 to 3.0 mg/kg, clonal expansion of CD4+ and CD8+ blood T cells had occurred by week 6. Low levels of normalized T-cell clonal expansion also appeared in some nonresponders.

Remarks on this clone: As yet, its antigen is unknown.

People who had autoimmune disease history or systemic immunosuppression were excluded. At cycle 4 day 1, cycle 7 day 1, and baseline, blood was sampled. Libraries were prepared by immunoSEQ multiplex PCR; TCRdb keeps only in-frame clonotypes and omits some of them. The sample includes 80,000 to 85,000 clones, 80% to 90% of them seen just once. This clonotype was obtained from an adult with an advanced solid tumor such as melanoma, head and neck, liver or kidney cancer. Sample: CD4+ or CD8+ T cells sorted from blood, taken in a trial of the OX40 agonist ivuxolimab. V is TRBV7-9 and J is TRBJ2-5; 7 nucleotides align to TRBD1. This CDR3 is CASLTGIAETQYF. The CDR3, as DNA: TGTGCCAGTTTGACAGGGATTGCAGAGACCCAGTACTTC. Full variable domain (remainder filled in from reference TRBV7-9 and TRBJ2-5): DTGVSQNPRHKITKRGQNVTFRCDPISEHNRLYWYRQTLGQGPEFLTYFQNEAQLEKSRLLSDRFSAERPKGSFSTLEIQRTEQGDSAMYLCASLTGIAETQYFGPGTRLLVL.